The clone carrying this TCR beta chain was seen a handful of times. The data originate from a study of early stage breast cancer tumors. The germline V gene encodes CDR1 SGHRS and CDR2 YFSETQ. V dropped 4 bases and J dropped 5; count of bases not matched to a gene: 12. The CDR3 is 15 residues long. The protocol was immunoSEQ multiplex PCR, while the TCRdb copy is restricted to in-frame clones and leaves out a portion. The sample includes approximately 31,000 clones, roughly four fifths of them seen just once. The sequencing input was breast tumor tissue. This chain joins TRBV5-1 and TRBJ2-7; the match to TRBD1 covers 7 bases. The source of this sequence is a person aged 25 to 40 with breast cancer. CDR3 in amino acids: CASSKEGRGMHEQYF. The CDR3, as DNA: TGCGCCAGCAGCAAAGAGGGCAGGGGGATGCACGAGCAGTACTTC.